Listed below are T cell receptor beta chains from one sample, sequenced in a study of T-cell memory formation after mild COVID-19. TCRdb re-called the 5' RACE reads with MiXCR, one entry per CDR3 protein. The sample has around 29,000 distinct CDR3 sequences; approximately 12% are singletons. Sequenced sample: PBMCs or a T cell subset sorted from them (not recorded which). The receptors come from an adult woman who had mild COVID-19 (a few samples of this study predate the infection). Cell type and time point are not known. The CDR3 runs from the conserved cysteine through the conserved F or W. A D gene is named only where the DNA matches it firmly. The listing skips clone size in some rows; elsewhere it reads once, few, many or a size class.

v_call: TRBV28
d_call: NA
j_call: TRBJ1-4
clone_size: many
cdr3_aa: CASSLPGTEREKLFF
cdr3_nt: TGTGCCAGCAGTTTACCGGGGACCGAGAGGGAAAAACTGTTTTTT

v_call: TRBV21-1
d_call: NA
j_call: TRBJ1-2
clone_size: many
cdr3_aa: CASSKSSGGHGYTF
cdr3_nt: TGTGCCAGCAGCAAATCCTCCGGGGGACATGGCTACACCTTC

v_call: TRBV18
d_call: NA
j_call: TRBJ2-5
clone_size: many
cdr3_aa: CASSPNWGLSETQYF
cdr3_nt: TGTGCCAGCTCACCAAACTGGGGACTCTCGGAGACCCAGTACTTC

v_call: TRBV13
d_call: NA
j_call: TRBJ1-1
clone_size: many
cdr3_aa: CASSFIKGTEAFF
cdr3_nt: TGTGCCAGCAGCTTTATCAAGGGCACTGAAGCTTTCTTT

v_call: TRBV6-5
d_call: NA
j_call: TRBJ2-3
clone_size: many
cdr3_aa: CASSYSGSMFGGGTDTQYF
cdr3_nt: TGTGCCAGCAGTTACTCAGGGAGTATGTTCGGGGGTGGCACAGATACGCAGTATTTT

v_call: TRBV6-5
d_call: NA
j_call: TRBJ1-2
clone_size: many
cdr3_aa: CASRRAPQSPYGYTF
cdr3_nt: TGTGCCAGCAGACGGGCCCCCCAGAGCCCCTATGGCTACACCTTC

v_call: TRBV5-1
d_call: NA
j_call: TRBJ1-2
clone_size: NA
cdr3_aa: CASSLAQVGPNYGYTF
cdr3_nt: TGCGCCAGCAGCTTGGCCCAGGTAGGGCCCAACTATGGCTACACCTTC

v_call: TRBV7-2
d_call: TRBD2
j_call: TRBJ2-5
clone_size: medium-sized
cdr3_aa: CASSYGTSRETQYF
cdr3_nt: TGTGCCAGCAGCTACGGGACTAGCCGAGAGACCCAGTACTTC

v_call: TRBV20-1
d_call: TRBD2
j_call: TRBJ2-3
clone_size: many
cdr3_aa: CSARDLSAGGHGDTQYF
cdr3_nt: TGCAGTGCTAGAGATCTGTCGGCGGGGGGGCACGGAGATACGCAGTATTTT

v_call: TRBV7-8
d_call: TRBD1
j_call: TRBJ2-7
clone_size: many
cdr3_aa: CASSLDRSLSYEQYF
cdr3_nt: TGTGCCAGCAGCTTGGACAGGTCCCTTTCTTACGAGCAGTACTTC

v_call: TRBV7-9
d_call: TRBD1
j_call: TRBJ2-1
clone_size: NA
cdr3_aa: CASSQDRGFQFF
cdr3_nt: TGTGCCAGCAGCCAAGACAGGGGTTTTCAGTTCTTC

v_call: TRBV20-1
d_call: NA
j_call: TRBJ1-2
clone_size: many
cdr3_aa: CSARVAGTGDYGYTF
cdr3_nt: TGCAGTGCTAGGGTGGCAGGGACCGGAGACTATGGCTACACCTTC

v_call: TRBV9
d_call: TRBD2
j_call: TRBJ2-1
clone_size: many
cdr3_aa: CASSVAGLAEYNEQFF
cdr3_nt: TGTGCCAGCAGCGTAGCGGGCCTAGCGGAGTACAATGAGCAGTTCTTC

v_call: TRBV9
d_call: NA
j_call: TRBJ1-2
clone_size: many
cdr3_aa: CASSVGGARSGSNYGYTF
cdr3_nt: TGTGCCAGCAGCGTAGGAGGGGCCCGGAGCGGGAGTAACTATGGCTACACCTTC

v_call: TRBV5-1
d_call: NA
j_call: TRBJ2-7
clone_size: many
cdr3_aa: CASSLRGNPSYEQYF
cdr3_nt: TGCGCCAGCAGCTTGAGGGGAAACCCATCCTACGAGCAGTACTTC

v_call: TRBV5-1
d_call: TRBD1
j_call: TRBJ1-4
clone_size: many
cdr3_aa: CAIRGLTNEKLFF
cdr3_nt: TGCGCCATTAGGGGGCTAACTAATGAAAAACTGTTTTTT